The 22 T cell receptor beta chains below were found in one sample sequenced in a study of blood T cell repertoires in COVID-19. Libraries were prepared by immunoSEQ multiplex PCR; TCRdb keeps only in-frame clonotypes and omits some of them. The profile shows roughly 250,000 clones, 60% to 75% of them singletons. Sequenced input: peripheral blood. The receptors come from a woman older than 75 with acute or convalescent COVID-19.

The J gene is TRBJ2-1, the V gene TRBV24-1; 7 bases are shared with TRBD2. The CDR3 loop spans 16 amino acids. From germline, CDR1 is KGHDR and CDR2 SFDVKD. V lost 6 bases and J lost 6; bases outside the gene matches: 13. The CDR3 sequence: CATSSSGQGGPNEQFF. The DNA for the CDR3 is TGTGCCACCAGTTCGTCTGGGCAGGGAGGGCCCAATGAGCAGTTCTTC.

The rearrangement links TRBV7-2 to TRBJ2-7; TRBD1 aligns across 9 bases. V lost 2 bases, J lost 1 base, and 6 bases stayed unmatched. The CDR3 length is 16 residues. CDR1 is SGHTA, CDR2 FQGNSA, per germline. CDR3 in amino acids: CASSLYGTGLSYEQYF. The CDR3 DNA reads TGTGCCAGCAGCTTATACGGGACAGGGTTATCCTACGAGCAGTACTTC.

This chain connects TRBV19 to TRBJ2-7; a possible D gene is TRBD1 (5 bases). The V gene's germline CDR1 is LNHDA and CDR2 SQIVND (reference sequence). V was cut by 4 bases and J by 3 bases, with 16 bases left in between. The CDR3 has 15 amino acids. The chain's CDR3 is CASSTGQRRNYEQYF. The CDR3 bases are TGTGCCAGTAGTACAGGGCAAAGGAGAAACTACGAGCAGTACTTC.

The chain joins TRBV9 to TRBJ2-1; the match to TRBD2 covers 10 bases. Germline V gene sequence: CDR1 SGDLS, CDR2 YYNGEE. V lost 4 bases and J lost 4; bases outside the gene matches: 5. CDR3 length equals 15 residues. CDR3: CASSKTSGKYNEQFF. In nucleotides, the CDR3 is TGTGCCAGCAGCAAAACTAGCGGGAAGTACAATGAGCAGTTCTTC.

The chain has TRBV5-1 and TRBJ1-2; a weak D match, TRBD1 (5 bases). This CDR3 spans 14 amino acids. Germline V gives CDR1 SGHRS, CDR2 YFSETQ. The germline V and J ends were trimmed by 4 bases and 2 bases, with 12 bases remaining between them. The DNA of the CDR3 is TGCGCCAGCAGCCCCACGGGACTCAACTATGGCTACACCTTC. This translates into CASSPTGLNYGYTF.

The rearrangement uses TRBV6-5 and TRBJ2-1; the match to TRBD1 covers 11 bases. The ends lost 8 bases at V and 8 bases at J; junction bases unmatched: 8. This CDR3 region has 14 residues. CDR1 and CDR2 from the germline V gene are MNHEY and SVGAGI. The CDR3 region is CASVDRGLLDEQFF. CDR3 nucleotides: TGTGCCAGCGTGGACAGGGGGCTCTTGGATGAGCAGTTCTTC.

This clone was counted at least ten times. The chain carries TRBV6-5 and TRBJ1-1, with 7 bases matching TRBD1. CDR3 length: 14 residues. CDR1 is MNHEY, CDR2 SVGAGI, per germline. The junction had 10 bases not matched to a gene; V was cut back by 6 bases and J by 6 bases. The CDR3 DNA is TGTGCCAGCAGACAGACGCAGGGGGTCGCTGAAGCTTTCTTT. Protein: CASRQTQGVAEAFF.

This chain joins TRBV21-1 and TRBJ2-1; the table names TRBD2, a call not compared with the DNA. TRBV21-1 is classified as a pseudogene. The CDR3 totals 16 residues. The CDR3 DNA reads as TGTGCCAGCAGCAAAGTTGCTCCCCCTCGACTGAATGAGCAGTTCTTC. Its protein is CASSKVAPPRLNEQFF.

This sequence joins TRBV5-1 and TRBJ2-7; 10 bases match TRBD2. The junction had 14 bases not matched to a gene; V was cut back by 4 bases and J by 4 bases. The CDR3 has 17 residues. Germline V lookup: CDR1 SGHRS, CDR2 YFSETQ. In DNA, the CDR3 is TGCGCCAGCAGCCACGGGGCTAGCGGGAGTTTTGGGTACGAGCAGTACTTC. Its protein product is CASSHGASGSFGYEQYF. Filled out from reference TRBV5-1 and TRBJ2-7, the complete variable domain reads KAGVTQTPRYLIKTRGQQVTLSCSPISGHRSVSWYQQTPGQGLQFLFEYFSETQRNKGNFPGRFSGRQFSNSRSEMNVSTLELGDSALYLCASSHGASGSFGYEQYFGPGTRLTVT.

This clone was observed a handful of times. The CDR3 DNA reads TGTGCCAGCAGCATATCACTAGCGGGAGGCCAAGAGACCCAGTACTTC. This sequence encodes CASSISLAGGQETQYF. The chain has TRBV11-2 and TRBJ2-5; 12 nucleotides match TRBD2. The V gene's germline CDR1 is SGHAT and CDR2 FQNNGV. CDR3 length: 16 amino acids. V dropped 5 bases and J dropped 1; count of bases not matched to a gene: 5.

DNA for the CDR3: TGTGCCAGCAGTTTCAGGGGGCGTTGGGCAACTAATGAAAAACTGTTTTTT. Protein sequence: CASSFRGRWATNEKLFF. The V call is TRBV28, the J call TRBJ1-4; 8 bases fit TRBD1. CDR3 length: 17 amino acids. V trimming: 3 bases; J trimming: 0 bases; junction bases outside the gene matches: 6. CDR1 is MDHEN and CDR2 is SYDVKM in the germline V gene.

The chain has TRBV19 and TRBJ2-1; TRBD2 agrees at 7 bases. J gave up 4 bases and V 1 base, and 1 base lay outside the gene matches. Looked up from germline, CDR1 is LNHDA and CDR2 is SQIVND (reference sequence). The CDR3 runs 14 residues. The CDR3 DNA sequence: TGTGCCAGTAGTATAGGCGGGAGTTACAATGAGCAGTTCTTC. It encodes CASSIGGSYNEQFF.

V usage is TRBV11-2 and J usage is TRBJ1-4; tentative D call: TRBD1 (5 bases). V lost 1 base to trimming and J lost 7 bases, with 13 bases between them. This CDR3 has 15 residues. The germline V gene encodes CDR1 SGHAT and CDR2 FQNNGV. Written as DNA, the CDR3 is TGTGCCAGCAGCTTAGTAGGGGAGGTTGCTGAAAAACTGTTTTTT. Translated: CASSLVGEVAEKLFF.

This clone was picked up a small number of times. The V call is TRBV9, the J call TRBJ1-2; possible D gene TRBD1, 5 bases. With 4 bases removed from V and 8 bases from J, the gap between germline ends came to 18 bases. The CDR3 contains 14 residues. The germline gives CDR1 SGDLS, CDR2 YYNGEE. The DNA for the CDR3 is TGTGCCAGCAGCTTACGGGACTCCCAAGGGGGCTACACCTTC. As protein: CASSLRDSQGGYTF.

This chain uses TRBV14 with TRBJ2-5, with 9 bases identical to TRBD2. There are 16 residues in the CDR3. Germline CDR1 and CDR2: SGHDN and FVKESK. V was pared by 2 bases and J by 5 bases, with 9 bases of the junction left unmatched. CDR3 sequence: CASSQYGLAGTETQYF. In DNA form, the CDR3 reads TGTGCCAGCAGCCAATATGGGCTAGCGGGGACGGAGACCCAGTACTTC.

This clone came up a few times. J is TRBJ2-3 and V is TRBV6-2 or TRBV6-3, with 9 bases that match TRBD2. The CDR3 length is 18 residues. V was pared by 2 bases and J by 6 bases, with 15 bases of the junction left unmatched. The V gene's germline CDR1 is MNHEY and CDR2 SVGEGT. CDR3 amino acids: CASSYRLQVRGGADTQYF. The CDR3 coding sequence is TGTGCCAGCAGTTACCGCCTGCAGGTGCGCGGGGGGGCGGATACGCAGTATTTT.

This clone was observed a few times. The chain couples TRBV12-3 or TRBV12-4 to TRBJ2-1; TRBD1 matches at 9 bases. V lost 5 bases and J lost 10; bases outside the gene matches: 6. This CDR3 is 13 amino acids long. CDR3 protein: CASSPWTGDEQFF. The CDR3 DNA is TGTGCCAGCAGTCCTTGGACAGGGGACGAGCAGTTCTTC.

V gene TRBV27 combines with J gene TRBJ2-2; a weak D match, TRBD1 (5 bases). Germline V CDR1 and CDR2: MNHEY, SMNVEV (reference sequence). Trimming stripped 6 bases from V and 6 bases from J, with 14 bases between. The CDR3 is made up of 14 amino acids. CDR3 in DNA: TGTGCCAGCAGGCAAAAGGGGTTCGCCGGGGAGCTGTTTTTT. This translates into CASRQKGFAGELFF.

This clone has a single count. The V call is TRBV12-3 or TRBV12-4, the J call TRBJ2-7; a weak D match, TRBD2 (5 bases). This CDR3 has 13 amino acids. With 4 bases removed from V and 2 bases from J, the gap between germline ends came to 9 bases. Here the CDR3 reads CASSSSITYEQYF. The CDR3 nucleotides are TGTGCCAGCAGTTCTAGCATTACCTACGAGCAGTACTTC.

This chain uses TRBV6-5 with TRBJ2-7, with TRBD1 as a possible D gene (5 bases). The length of the CDR3 is 14 residues. Looked up from germline, CDR1 is MNHEY and CDR2 is SVGAGI. V was pared by 7 bases and J by 2 bases, with 15 bases between. CDR3 sequence: CASTTATSAYEQYF. The DNA of the CDR3 is TGTGCCAGCACGACAGCTACGTCCGCCTACGAGCAGTACTTC.

This chain links TRBV30 with TRBJ2-7; 11 nucleotides align to TRBD2. This CDR3 is built from 15 residues. Germline V gene data show CDR1 as GTSNPN and CDR2 as SVGIG (reference sequence). The junction had 8 bases not matched to a gene; V was cut back by 2 bases and J by 5 bases. CDR3 sequence (DNA): TGTGCCTGGAGTAGGGGTAGCGGGAGGGCACACGAGCAGTACTTC. Protein product: CAWSRGSGRAHEQYF.

This chain uses TRBV29-1 with TRBJ1-1, with D tentatively TRBD1 (6 bases). The V and J ends lost 7 bases and 0 bases respectively, with 12 bases between them. Germline V gene lookup returns CDR1 SQVTM and CDR2 ANQGSEA. The CDR3 is made up of 13 amino acids. CDR3 loop: CSARGQMNTEAFF. CDR3 DNA sequence: TGCAGCGCACGGGGACAAATGAACACTGAAGCTTTCTTT. The full variable domain, completed using reference TRBV29-1 and TRBJ1-1, is SAVISQKPSRDICQRGTSLTIQCQVDSQVTMMFWYRQQPGQSLTLIATANQGSEATYESGFVIDKFPISRPNLTFSTLTVSNMSPEDSSIYLCSARGQMNTEAFFGQGTRLTVV.